These T cell receptor beta chains were read from a single sample in a study of shared T cell receptors in the human thymus. Here immunoSEQ multiplex PCR was the method, and the copy in TCRdb shows in-frame clones only, minus some. This sample has hundreds of thousands of clones, with around 87% found just once. This same sample was also taken into another study, of human thymus T cells.

Sequencing was performed on thymocytes. These receptor sequences come from a boy under three years old with a congenital heart defect. Each CDR3 is given with its conserved first and last residue. D genes are given only for firm matches. The size entry is marked missing in some rows and otherwise reads once, few, many or a size class.

>TRBJ1-5|TRBV6-4|TRBD1|NA
CASSEETGGPNSNQPQHF
TGTGCCAGCAGTGAAGAGACAGGGGGCCCGAATAGCAATCAGCCCCAGCATTTT
>TRBJ2-2|TRBV6-5|NA|NA
CASQGLNTGELFF
TGTGCCAGCCAGGGACTCAACACCGGGGAGCTGTTTTTT
>TRBJ2-3|TRBV7-8|NA|NA
CASSSPGGTDTQYF
TGTGCCAGCAGCTCACCAGGGGGGACAGATACGCAGTATTTT
>TRBJ2-1|TRBV5-1|NA|NA
CASSAGPNNEQFF
TGCGCCAGCAGTGCGGGGCCTAACAATGAGCAGTTCTTC
>TRBJ1-3|TRBV27|NA|NA
CASSHYPGNTIYF
TGTGCCAGCAGCCACTATCCCGGAAACACCATATATTTT
>TRBJ1-2|TRBV11-2|NA|NA
CASSLIPPQGPHNYGYTF
TGTGCCAGCAGCCTCATCCCACCTCAGGGGCCGCACAACTATGGCTACACCTTC
>TRBJ1-1|TRBV23-1|NA|NA
CASQQSQGLSEAFF
TGCGCCAGCCAGCAGTCCCAGGGGTTGAGTGAAGCTTTCTTT
>TRBJ1-3|TRBV5-8|NA|NA
CASSLQSNCGNTIYF
TGTGCCAGCAGCCTCCAGTCGAATTGCGGAAACACCATATATTTT
>TRBJ2-3|TRBV5-6|NA|once
CASSQAAGRSTDTQYF
TGTGCCAGCAGCCAGGCAGCCGGTCGTAGCACAGATACGCAGTATTTT
>TRBJ2-7|TRBV30|TRBD2|NA
CAATQGREGEDEQYF
TGTGCCGCCACCCAGGGCAGGGAGGGTGAGGACGAGCAGTACTTC
>TRBJ2-5|TRBV30|NA|NA
CAWRHSQETQYF
TGTGCCTGGAGACACAGCCAAGAGACCCAGTACTTC
>TRBJ2-7|TRBV7-9|NA|NA
CASSLGQCGEQYF
TGTGCCAGCAGCTTAGGACAGTGTGGCGAGCAGTACTTC
>TRBJ1-2|TRBV27|TRBD1|NA
CASSMTWTGNSYGYTF
TGTGCCAGCAGTATGACCTGGACAGGCAATTCCTATGGCTACACCTTC
>TRBJ2-2|TRBV15|TRBD1|once
CATSRATGLPGELFF
TGTGCCACCAGCAGAGCGACAGGGCTACCTGGGGAGCTGTTTTTT
>TRBJ2-5|TRBV28|TRBD1|NA
CASRDRGGGETQYF
TGTGCCAGCAGGGACAGGGGCGGTGGGGAGACCCAGTACTTC
>TRBJ2-7|TRBV2|TRBD1|once
CASSQGAGEQYF
TGTGCCAGCAGTCAGGGGGCGGGAGAGCAGTACTTC
>TRBJ2-5|TRBV5-4|NA|NA
CASSLLGRGRQETQYF
TGTGCCAGCAGCTTGCTGGGCAGGGGGAGGCAAGAGACCCAGTACTTC
>TRBJ2-3|TRBV29-1|NA|NA
CSVVVDTQYF
TGCAGCGTTGTAGTAGATACGCAGTATTTT
>TRBJ2-5|TRBV28|NA|NA
CASSCGQGPNQETQYF
TGTGCCAGCAGTTGTGGGCAGGGGCCTAACCAAGAGACCCAGTACTTC
>TRBJ2-2|TRBV14|NA|NA
CASSQAFGELFF
TGTGCCAGCAGCCAAGCCTTTGGGGAGCTGTTTTTT
>TRBJ1-5|TRBV4-1|NA|NA
CASSRGYSNQPQHF
TGCGCCAGCAGCCGCGGGTATAGCAATCAGCCCCAGCATTTT
>TRBJ1-4|TRBV5-1|TRBD1|NA
CASSLGGTGNFRKLFF
TGCGCCAGCAGCTTGGGTGGGACAGGGAATTTTCGAAAACTGTTTTTT
>TRBJ1-2|TRBV28|NA|NA
CASVDSINYGYTF
TGTGCCAGCGTGGACAGTATTAACTATGGCTACACCTTC
>TRBJ1-2|TRBV5-6|NA|NA
CASSLQGPDYGYTF
TGTGCCAGCAGTCTACAGGGCCCGGACTATGGCTACACCTTC
>TRBJ2-7|TRBV15|NA|NA
CATSEKWESEQYF
TGTGCCACCAGCGAGAAGTGGGAGAGCGAGCAGTACTTC
>TRBJ2-5|TRBV5-4|TRBD1|NA
CASSLGDRAQETQYF
TGTGCCAGCAGCTTAGGCGACAGGGCCCAAGAGACCCAGTACTTC
>TRBJ1-2|TRBV7-3|TRBD1|NA
CASSPGKQGAGYTF
TGTGCCAGCAGCCCGGGGAAACAGGGGGCTGGCTACACCTTC
>TRBJ2-1|TRBV5-4|TRBD2|once
CASSLSSGRRDDNEQFF
TGTGCCAGCAGCTTGTCTAGCGGGAGGCGGGATGACAATGAGCAGTTCTTC
>TRBJ2-7|TRBV28|NA|NA
CASSSGREFEQYF
TGTGCCAGCAGTTCGGGCAGGGAATTCGAGCAGTACTTC